This T cell receptor beta chain was captured by sequencing in a study of early T cells in non-severe SARS-CoV-2 infection. General study findings and limits: Anti-spike CD8 responses were favored by VDJdb matching, which missed private and CD4 specificities.

TCRdb re-analysed the 5' RACE reads in MiXCR, keeping a single row per CDR3 protein. Of about 84,000 distinct CDR3 sequences listed, 9.5% to 13% were seen once; the top ten hold approximately 2.4%. The CDR3 sequence is 14 residues long. Germline assignment: CDR1 MNHNS and CDR2 SASEGT. V lost 1 base and J lost 8, with 11 bases in between. Concerning this clonotype itself: Its antigen remains unknown.

The V and J genes are TRBV6-1 and TRBJ1-4; D unclear. The sample comprised whole blood. The origin of this receptor is an adult who was a healthcare worker with PCR-confirmed SARS-CoV-2 infection or an uninfected control (not recorded which). The CDR3 nucleotides read TGTGCCAGCAGTGAAGACGGTGGGGAGGAAAAACTGTTTTTT. It specifies CASSEDGGEEKLFF.